Listed below are T cell receptor beta chains from one sample, sequenced in a study of T cell responses to AZD1222 COVID-19 vaccine. TCRdb's table, derived via immunoSEQ multiplex PCR, lists solely in-frame clones and lacks some. The sample holds about 160,000 clones, 88% seen once. Sequencing used peripheral blood, obtained 28 days after the second AZD1222 dose. The source of these receptors is an adult who received the AZD1222 COVID-19 vaccine. Both conserved end residues are part of each CDR3. The D gene is left open where the match is weak. For some rows the clone size is stated as once, few or many, or as a class when expanded; others skip it.

CDR3 protein | CDR3 DNA | CDR3 length | clone size | J gene | V gene | D gene
CASKKGFSYEQYF | TGTGCCAGCAAAAAAGGCTTCTCCTACGAGCAGTACTTC | 13 | . | TRBJ2-7 | TRBV28 | .
CASSLRTGGENIQYF | TGTGCCAGCAGCCTAAGGACAGGGGGGGAAAACATTCAGTACTTC | 15 | few | TRBJ2-4 | TRBV7-2 | TRBD1
CASSTGQGKGYQPQHF | TGTGCCAGCAGCACTGGACAGGGGAAAGGTTATCAGCCCCAGCATTTT | 16 | once | TRBJ1-5 | TRBV5-5 | TRBD1
CASSLGGRGNTIYF | TGTGCCAGCAGCTTAGGAGGACGCGGAAACACCATATATTTT | 14 | . | TRBJ1-3 | TRBV7-8 | .
CASSQDWGLAGETQYF | TGCGCCAGCAGCCAAGATTGGGGACTAGCGGGCGAGACCCAGTACTTC | 16 | medium-sized | TRBJ2-5 | TRBV4-3 | TRBD2
CAGRTGGDYEQYF | TGTGCAGGCAGGACAGGGGGCGACTACGAGCAGTACTTC | 13 | . | TRBJ2-7 | TRBV6-5 | TRBD1
CASSVDGNYGYTF | TGTGCCAGCAGCGTGGACGGTAACTATGGCTACACCTTC | 13 | . | TRBJ1-2 | TRBV9 | .
CASSEFAVGGYTF | TGCGCCAGCAGTGAATTTGCAGTTGGTGGCTACACCTTC | 13 | . | TRBJ1-2 | TRBV10-2 | .
CASRRGGEGTDTQYF | TGCGCCAGCAGAAGAGGGGGAGAGGGGACAGATACGCAGTATTTT | 15 | . | TRBJ2-3 | TRBV5-1 | .
CATQPPAGPYPNTGELFF | TGTGCCACCCAACCGCCGGCAGGGCCGTATCCCAACACCGGGGAGCTGTTTTTT | 18 | . | TRBJ2-2 | TRBV19 | .
CASSPRTASYEQYF | TGCGCCAGCAGCCCCCGTACGGCCTCCTACGAGCAGTACTTC | 14 | . | TRBJ2-7 | TRBV5-1 | .
CAWKSANTGELFF | TGTGCCTGGAAGTCCGCGAACACCGGGGAGCTGTTTTTT | 13 | . | TRBJ2-2 | TRBV30 | .
CAWSVRGQTTMASTF | TGTGCCTGGAGTGTACGGGGTCAAACTACTATGGCTAGCACCTTC | 15 | . | TRBJ1-2 | TRBV30 | .
CAATGGSQPQHF | TGTGCCGCAACGGGAGGGAGCCAGCCCCAGCATTTT | 12 | . | TRBJ1-5 | TRBV6-6 | .
CASSTGTATYEQYF | TGTGCCAGTAGTACCGGGACAGCGACCTACGAGCAGTACTTC | 14 | . | TRBJ2-7 | TRBV19 | TRBD1
CASSLAGVTQQYTEAFF | TGTGCCAGCAGCTTAGCAGGCGTAACCCAGCAGTACACTGAAGCTTTCTTT | 17 | . | TRBJ1-1 | TRBV7-9 | .
CASSSTGINEQYF | TGCGCCAGCAGCTCGACAGGGATTAACGAGCAGTACTTC | 13 | . | TRBJ2-7 | TRBV5-1 | TRBD1
CASSLAPGETQYF | TGTGCCAGCAGTTTAGCGCCGGGGGAGACCCAGTACTTC | 13 | . | TRBJ2-5 | TRBV12-3/TRBV12-4 | .
CASNHPGGPGNEQYF | TGCGCCAGCAACCACCCCGGAGGTCCAGGGAACGAGCAGTACTTC | 15 | . | TRBJ2-7 | TRBV5-1 | .
CASSTRGKVDTEAFF | TGTGCCAGCAGCACCCGAGGGAAAGTGGACACTGAAGCTTTCTTT | 15 | . | TRBJ1-1 | TRBV7-6 | .
CASSLRGNQPQHF | TGTGCCAGCAGCTTAAGGGGCAATCAGCCCCAGCATTTT | 13 | . | TRBJ1-5 | TRBV11-2 | .
CASRGQGRGTGELFF | TGTGCCAGCAGAGGACAGGGCCGGGGCACCGGGGAGCTGTTTTTT | 15 | . | TRBJ2-2 | TRBV2 | TRBD1
CASSPGQINPLNTEAFF | TGTGCCAGCTCTCCTGGACAGATAAATCCCCTGAACACTGAAGCTTTCTTT | 17 | . | TRBJ1-1 | TRBV18 | .
CASSYPGQQYF | TGTGCCAGCAGTTATCCTGGCCAGCAGTACTTC | 11 | . | TRBJ2-7 | TRBV6-6 | .
CACLTGDYNSPLHF | TGTGCCTGTTTAACAGGGGACTATAATTCACCCCTCCACTTT | 14 | . | TRBJ1-6 | TRBV30 | TRBD1
CASSVGQGTYEQYF | TGTGCCAGCAGCGTAGGACAGGGGACCTACGAGCAGTACTTC | 14 | . | TRBJ2-7 | TRBV9 | TRBD1
CASSNRDRGLIITEAFF | TGTGCCAGCAGCAACCGGGACAGGGGGCTTATTATCACTGAAGCTTTCTTT | 17 | once | TRBJ1-1 | TRBV21-1 | .
CASSQVRSRQNIYEQYF | TGTGCCAGCAGCCAAGTTCGCAGCAGGCAGAATATCTACGAGCAGTACTTC | 17 | once | TRBJ2-7 | TRBV3-1/TRBV3-2 | .
CASSLDLGGYEQFF | TGCGCCAGCAGCTTGGACCTCGGGGGGTATGAGCAGTTCTTC | 14 | . | TRBJ2-1 | TRBV5-1 | TRBD2
CASSHGTGTGDFGYGYTF | TGCGCCAGCAGCCATGGAACCGGGACAGGGGATTTTGGATATGGCTACACCTTC | 18 | . | TRBJ1-2 | TRBV4-1 | TRBD1
CASSASGTSNEQFF | TGTGCCAGCAGCGCCTCCGGGACTTCAAATGAGCAGTTCTTC | 14 | . | TRBJ2-1 | TRBV5-5 | .
CGNFRVGGYTF | TGTGGAAATTTTAGGGTGGGCGGCTACACCTTC | 11 | . | TRBJ1-2 | TRBV6-5 | .
CASSLDRASPLHF | TGTGCCAGCAGTCTCGACAGGGCTTCACCCCTCCACTTT | 13 | . | TRBJ1-6 | TRBV6-4 | TRBD1
CASSGGTGSFEQYF | TGTGCCAGCAGTGGGGGGACAGGGTCGTTCGAGCAGTACTTC | 14 | . | TRBJ2-7 | TRBV2 | TRBD1
CASSSSGASDTQYF | TGTGCCAGCAGCAGTAGCGGGGCCTCAGATACGCAGTATTTT | 14 | . | TRBJ2-3 | TRBV3-1/TRBV3-2 | TRBD2
CSVEQGRGAEAFF | TGCAGCGTTGAACAGGGGAGAGGTGCTGAAGCTTTCTTT | 13 | . | TRBJ1-1 | TRBV29-1 | .
CASSQAGQETQYF | TGTGCCAGCAGCCAAGCGGGCCAAGAGACCCAGTACTTC | 13 | . | TRBJ2-5 | TRBV7-2 | .
CASSVASGVEGYTF | TGTGCCAGCAGCGTAGCTTCAGGGGTGGAGGGCTACACCTTC | 14 | . | TRBJ1-2 | TRBV9 | .
CASRGDRNNSPLHF | TGTGCCAGCAGGGGAGACAGGAATAATTCACCCCTCCACTTT | 14 | . | TRBJ1-6 | TRBV2 | .
CASSGLEPEAFF | TGTGCCAGCAGCGGCCTCGAGCCTGAAGCTTTCTTT | 12 | . | TRBJ1-1 | TRBV5-4 | .
CASSYGGQPQHF | TGTGCCAGCAGTTACGGTGGGCAGCCCCAGCATTTT | 12 | . | TRBJ1-5 | TRBV6-2/TRBV6-3 | .
CASSRAWTEETQYF | TGTGCCTCTAGTAGGGCATGGACTGAAGAGACCCAGTACTTC | 14 | . | TRBJ2-5 | TRBV27 | .
CASSPAGGIPYEQYF | TGCGCCAGCAGCCCAGCGGGGGGGATCCCCTACGAGCAGTACTTC | 15 | . | TRBJ2-7 | TRBV5-1 | TRBD2
CASSYTTGGGEAFF | TGTGCCAGCAGTTACACGACAGGGGGCGGTGAAGCTTTCTTT | 14 | . | TRBJ1-1 | TRBV6-5 | TRBD1
CATSVVGNNEQFF | TGTGCCACCAGTGTGGTAGGGAACAATGAGCAGTTCTTC | 13 | . | TRBJ2-1 | TRBV24-1 | .
CASSVPGLTANTEAFF | TGTGCCAGTTCCGTACCGGGCCTCACGGCTAACACTGAAGCTTTCTTT | 16 | . | TRBJ1-1 | TRBV19 | .
CASSAGQGGSYNEQFF | TGTGCCAGTAGTGCCGGACAGGGAGGATCCTACAATGAGCAGTTCTTC | 16 | . | TRBJ2-1 | TRBV19 | TRBD1
CASSTYQETQYF | TGTGCCAGCAGCACGTACCAAGAGACCCAGTACTTC | 12 | . | TRBJ2-5 | TRBV7-2 | .
CASTSSVGGEAFF | TGTGCCAGCACTTCTTCTGTAGGTGGTGAAGCTTTCTTT | 13 | . | TRBJ1-1 | TRBV9 | .
CASSQGRTEAFF | TGTGCCAGCAGTCAGGGAAGGACTGAAGCTTTCTTT | 12 | . | TRBJ1-1 | TRBV6-2/TRBV6-3 | .
CASSQDLGRSGYTF | TGCGCCAGCAGCCAAGATCTGGGAAGGAGCGGCTACACCTTC | 14 | . | TRBJ1-2 | TRBV4-3 | .